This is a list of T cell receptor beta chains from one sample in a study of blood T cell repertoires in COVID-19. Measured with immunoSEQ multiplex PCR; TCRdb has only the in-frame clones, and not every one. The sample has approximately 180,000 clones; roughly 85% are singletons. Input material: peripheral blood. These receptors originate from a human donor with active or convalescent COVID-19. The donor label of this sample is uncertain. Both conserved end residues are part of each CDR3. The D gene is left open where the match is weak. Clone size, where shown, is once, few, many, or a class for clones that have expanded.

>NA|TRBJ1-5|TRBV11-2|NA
TGTGCCAGCAGCTTTGAACGGGGTCAGCCCCAGCATTTT
CASSFERGQPQHF
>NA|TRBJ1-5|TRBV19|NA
TGTGCCAGTAGTACCGTTATACAGAGTCAGCCCCAGCATTTT
CASSTVIQSQPQHF
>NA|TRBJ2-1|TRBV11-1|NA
TGTGCCAGCGTTGTCGGGGGGCCGGCGTTTAATGAGCAGTTCTTC
CASVVGGPAFNEQFF
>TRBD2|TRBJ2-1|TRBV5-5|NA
TGTGCCAGCAGTAAATCTTGGGGAGGGAGGAGAGATGAGCAGTTCTTC
CASSKSWGGRRDEQFF
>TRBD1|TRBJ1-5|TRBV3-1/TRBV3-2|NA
TGTGCCAGCAGCCCCCGCTGGGGACAGGGGAGCAATCAGCCCCAGCATTTT
CASSPRWGQGSNQPQHF
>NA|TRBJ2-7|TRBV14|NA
TGTGCCAGCAGCCCTATGCGGGTCACTTCCTACGAGCAGTACTTC
CASSPMRVTSYEQYF
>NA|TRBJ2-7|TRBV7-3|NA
TGTGCCAGCAGCTTAGGTGGAGTCCGAGGGTCCTACGAGCAGTACTTC
CASSLGGVRGSYEQYF
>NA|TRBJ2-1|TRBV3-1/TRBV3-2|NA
TGTGCCAGCAGCCAAGGGAGGGATGAGCAGTTCTTC
CASSQGRDEQFF
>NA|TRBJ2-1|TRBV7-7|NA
TGTGCTAGCAGCTACGGGATGAGCGAATGGAATGAGCAGTTCTTC
CASSYGMSEWNEQFF
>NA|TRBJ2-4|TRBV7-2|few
TGTGCCAGCAGCCCAACGACCCGGGGGAACATTCAGTACTTC
CASSPTTRGNIQYF
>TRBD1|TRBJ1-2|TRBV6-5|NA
TGTGCCAGCAGGACCACAGGGGGCGATGGCTACACCTTC
CASRTTGGDGYTF
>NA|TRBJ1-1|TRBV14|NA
TGTGCCAGCAGCCAAGACCTCCTTCAGGGTACCAGGGCTTTCTTT
CASSQDLLQGTRAFF
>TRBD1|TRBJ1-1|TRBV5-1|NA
TGCGCCAGCAGCGTACAGGGGGCCACTGAAGCTTTCTTT
CASSVQGATEAFF
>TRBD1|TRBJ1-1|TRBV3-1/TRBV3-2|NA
TGTGCCAGCAGCCACGGGACAGCTACTGAAGCTTTCTTT
CASSHGTATEAFF
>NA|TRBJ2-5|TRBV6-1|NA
TGTGCCAGCAGTGGGGTATTAGGACAGTACCAAGAGACCCAGTACTTC
CASSGVLGQYQETQYF
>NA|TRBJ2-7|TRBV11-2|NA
TGTGCCAGCAGCTTAGATGACAGGAGTAACTACGAGCAGTACTTC
CASSLDDRSNYEQYF
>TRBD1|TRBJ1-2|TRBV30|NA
TGTGCCTGGGCGACAGGGTCCAACTATGGCTACACCTTC
CAWATGSNYGYTF
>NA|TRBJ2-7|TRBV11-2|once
TGTGCCAGCAGCTTAGATCTGGCCTCCTACGAGCAGTACTTC
CASSLDLASYEQYF
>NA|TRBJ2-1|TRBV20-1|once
TGCAGTGCGATGCGGAATGAGCAGTTCTTC
CSAMRNEQFF
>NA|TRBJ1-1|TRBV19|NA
TGTGCCAGTAGCCCAAGACAGCTTGAAGCTTTCTTT
CASSPRQLEAFF
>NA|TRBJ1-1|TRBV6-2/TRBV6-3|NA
TGTGCCAGCAGTCTCCTGGGGGGGGACGCTTTCTTT
CASSLLGGDAFF
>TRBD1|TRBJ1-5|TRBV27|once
TGTGCCAGCAGTTTGACAGGGGGTAAGCCCCAGCATTTT
CASSLTGGKPQHF
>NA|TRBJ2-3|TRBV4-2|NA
TGTGCCAGCAGCCAAGGTGGTCCAGGACAGCCCACAGATACGCAGTATTTT
CASSQGGPGQPTDTQYF
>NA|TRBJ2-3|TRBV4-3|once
TGCGCCAGCAGCCAGCTAGCGAACACAGATACGCAGTATTTT
CASSQLANTDTQYF
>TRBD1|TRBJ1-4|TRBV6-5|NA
TGTGCCAGCAGGGGACAGGACCTGGAAAAACTGTTTTTT
CASRGQDLEKLFF
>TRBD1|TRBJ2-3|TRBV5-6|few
TGTGCCAGCAGCTTGGAGGGGGCCCTCACAGATACGCAGTATTTT
CASSLEGALTDTQYF